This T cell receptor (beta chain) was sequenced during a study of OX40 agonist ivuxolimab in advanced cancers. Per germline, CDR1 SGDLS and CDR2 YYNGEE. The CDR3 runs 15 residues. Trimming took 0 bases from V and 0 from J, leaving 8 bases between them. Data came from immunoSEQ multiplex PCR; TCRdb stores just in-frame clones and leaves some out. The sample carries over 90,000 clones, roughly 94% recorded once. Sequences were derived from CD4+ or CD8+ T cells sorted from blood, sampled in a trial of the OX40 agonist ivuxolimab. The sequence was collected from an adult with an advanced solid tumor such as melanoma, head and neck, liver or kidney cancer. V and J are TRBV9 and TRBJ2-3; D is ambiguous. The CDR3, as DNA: TGTGCCAGCAGCGTAGGTCCAGCCAGCACAGATACGCAGTATTTT. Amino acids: CASSVGPASTDTQYF.